A selection of T cell receptor beta chains follows, all from one sample in a study of cytomegalovirus exposure and HLA in healthy donors. The table came from immunoSEQ multiplex PCR; TCRdb's copy has only in-frame clones and leaves some out. The repertoire shows 60,000 to 90,000 clones; the top ten hold 4.5% to 6.5%. The sequencing sample was made of PBMCs. The source is a woman in her thirties or forties in good health and CMV-seropositive. The CDR3 runs from the conserved cysteine through the conserved F or W. Each record gives: clone size, V gene, J gene, D gene, CDR3 protein, CDR3 DNA. D genes are given only for firm matches. A row's size may be missing; if present it is once, few, many or a size class.

.,TRBV6-5,TRBJ1-2,.,CASSYSGREAGYTF,TGTGCCAGCAGTTACTCGGGGCGGGAGGCGGGCTACACCTTC
.,TRBV4-2,TRBJ2-3,TRBD1,CASSQNRGVVDTQYF,TGTGCCAGCAGCCAAAACAGGGGGGTGGTTGATACGCAGTATTTT
.,TRBV19,TRBJ1-2,.,CASKTDFSNYGYTF,TGTGCCAGTAAAACGGACTTTTCTAACTATGGCTACACCTTC
.,TRBV7-6,TRBJ2-5,TRBD2,CASSKLAGGQETQYF,TGTGCCAGCAGCAAACTAGCGGGGGGACAAGAGACCCAGTACTTC
.,TRBV28,TRBJ2-7,TRBD1,CASEEGTVSYEQYF,TGTGCCAGCGAAGAAGGGACAGTGAGCTACGAGCAGTACTTC
.,TRBV7-2,TRBJ1-2,.,CASSLGAVGDGYTF,TGTGCCAGCAGCTTAGGGGCTGTCGGGGATGGCTACACCTTC
.,TRBV28,TRBJ2-1,TRBD1,CASSRPGQVVYNEQFF,TGTGCCAGCAGCCGTCCGGGACAGGTAGTCTACAATGAGCAGTTCTTC
.,TRBV16,TRBJ1-5,.,CASSQGRYSNQPQHF,TGTGCCAGCAGCCAAGGCAGGTACAGCAATCAGCCCCAGCATTTT
.,TRBV19,TRBJ1-5,.,CASRGIRGSASNQPQHF,TGTGCCAGTAGGGGGATTCGGGGGTCTGCTAGCAATCAGCCCCAGCATTTT
.,TRBV12-5,TRBJ1-5,.,CASGLVISGQGTWVNQPQHF,TGTGCTAGTGGTTTGGTGATCTCGGGACAAGGGACCTGGGTCAATCAGCCCCAGCATTTT
.,TRBV18,TRBJ1-1,.,CASSPGGRTTEAFF,TGTGCCAGCTCACCTGGTGGGAGAACCACTGAAGCTTTCTTT
.,TRBV5-1,TRBJ2-7,.,CASSLRDNYEQYF,TGCGCCAGCAGCTTGCGGGATAACTACGAGCAGTACTTC
.,TRBV19,TRBJ2-3,TRBD1,CASSIEGGQGQDTQYF,TGTGCCAGTAGTATAGAAGGGGGACAGGGACAAGATACGCAGTATTTT
.,TRBV2,TRBJ2-3,TRBD1,CASSAGQGDTDTQYF,TGTGCCAGCAGTGCAGGACAGGGGGACACAGATACGCAGTATTTT
.,TRBV19,TRBJ1-5,.,CASSILSSGNQPQHF,TGTGCCAGTAGTATCCTTAGCAGTGGCAATCAGCCCCAGCATTTT
.,TRBV10-3,TRBJ1-5,TRBD1,CAISEGEGASSNQPQHF,TGTGCCATCAGTGAGGGTGAGGGGGCATCGAGCAATCAGCCCCAGCATTTT
.,TRBV9,TRBJ1-1,.,CASSLGDPNTEAFF,TGTGCCAGCAGCCTGGGAGATCCGAACACTGAAGCTTTCTTT
.,TRBV9,TRBJ1-1,.,CASSAAVHRAGAEAFF,TGTGCCAGCAGCGCAGCGGTGCACAGGGCGGGGGCTGAAGCTTTCTTT
.,TRBV4-1,TRBJ2-7,TRBD2,CASTSLFWREGISYEQYF,TGCGCCAGCACGAGTTTATTTTGGCGGGAGGGTATCTCCTACGAGCAGTACTTC
.,TRBV5-1,TRBJ1-2,.,CASSLGGSFGGYTF,TGCGCCAGCAGCTTGGGCGGGTCATTTGGTGGCTACACCTTC
.,TRBV5-4,TRBJ2-2,TRBD2,CASSLVTSGRRTGELFF,TGTGCCAGCAGCTTGGTTACTAGCGGGAGACGCACCGGGGAGCTGTTTTTT
.,TRBV7-3,TRBJ2-1,TRBD2,CASSLLAGAKYNEQFF,TGTGCCAGCAGCTTGCTAGCGGGGGCCAAATACAATGAGCAGTTCTTC
.,TRBV6-5,TRBJ2-1,.,CASSAGTNNEQFF,TGTGCCAGCAGTGCCGGGACAAACAATGAGCAGTTCTTC
medium-sized,TRBV6-5,TRBJ2-1,.,CASSTKAETYNEQFF,TGTGCCAGCAGTACAAAGGCGGAAACCTACAATGAGCAGTTCTTC
.,TRBV6-1,TRBJ2-7,.,CASSESVARGPYEQYF,TGTGCCAGCAGTGAAAGTGTGGCCAGGGGCCCCTACGAGCAGTACTTC
.,TRBV5-1,TRBJ2-3,.,CASSLTVSSSTDTQYF,TGCGCCAGCAGCTTGACCGTTAGTTCTAGCACAGATACGCAGTATTTT
.,TRBV18,TRBJ1-2,TRBD1,CASSQEGQGGEGYTF,TGTGCCAGCTCACAAGAGGGACAGGGAGGAGAAGGCTACACCTTC
.,TRBV4-2,TRBJ1-2,.,CASSQIMAGNYGYTF,TGTGCCAGCAGCCAAATCATGGCCGGGAACTATGGCTACACCTTC
.,TRBV21-1,TRBJ2-7,.,CASSRETSGSYEQYF,TGTGCCAGCAGCAGAGAAACTAGCGGCTCCTACGAGCAGTACTTC
.,TRBV28,TRBJ1-2,TRBD1,CASRTGGYGYTF,TGTGCCAGCAGGACAGGGGGCTATGGCTACACCTTC
.,TRBV5-1,TRBJ2-7,TRBD1,CASSFGFEGTGSYEQYF,TGCGCCAGCAGCTTCGGCTTTGAGGGGACAGGGTCCTACGAGCAGTACTTC
.,TRBV2,TRBJ2-2,.,CASSEGVAGGSGELFF,TGTGCCAGCAGTGAAGGCGTGGCCGGGGGTAGCGGGGAGCTGTTTTTT
.,TRBV5-3,TRBJ2-7,.,CARSPIDYEQYF,TGTGCCAGAAGCCCGATAGACTACGAGCAGTACTTC
.,TRBV11-3,TRBJ1-1,.,CASSLEGADTEAFF,TGTGCCAGCAGCTTAGAGGGAGCAGACACTGAAGCTTTCTTT
.,TRBV5-1,TRBJ2-3,.,CASSLEGGTTDTQYF,TGCGCCAGCAGCTTGGAGGGGGGGACCACAGATACGCAGTATTTT
.,TRBV2,TRBJ2-7,TRBD1,CASRAGTESDIPYEQYF,TGTGCCAGCAGGGCCGGGACAGAAAGCGACATCCCCTACGAGCAGTACTTC
.,TRBV5-1,TRBJ1-4,TRBD1,CASSLWDSLNEKLFF,TGCGCCAGCAGCTTGTGGGACAGCCTTAATGAAAAACTGTTTTTT
.,TRBV29-1,TRBJ2-6,.,CSVGIFRGSGANVLTF,TGCAGCGTTGGTATCTTTCGAGGCTCTGGGGCCAACGTCCTGACTTTC
.,TRBV28,TRBJ2-2,.,CASSRGGIGLLSATGELFF,TGTGCCAGCAGCCGGGGCGGGATCGGCCTACTCTCCGCCACCGGGGAGCTGTTTTTT
.,TRBV7-3,TRBJ2-3,.,CASSRVSTDTQYF,TGTGCCAGCAGCCGCGTGAGCACAGATACGCAGTATTTT
.,TRBV19,TRBJ2-3,TRBD1,CASSVTGGYTDTQYF,TGTGCCAGTAGTGTCACAGGGGGTTACACAGATACGCAGTATTTT
.,TRBV6-1,TRBJ2-7,TRBD2,CASQGTSGGYEQYF,TGTGCCAGCCAAGGGACTAGCGGGGGGTACGAGCAGTACTTC
.,TRBV2,TRBJ2-5,TRBD1,CASRSTGVDQYF,TGTGCCAGCAGATCAACAGGGGTAGACCAGTACTTC
.,TRBV5-1,TRBJ2-2,.,CASSFGSRGQGGNTGELFF,TGCGCCAGCAGCTTTGGATCACGGGGCCAGGGAGGGAACACCGGGGAGCTGTTTTTT
.,TRBV2,TRBJ2-1,TRBD2,CASSERAGGSYNEQFF,TGTGCCAGCAGTGAACGAGCGGGGGGCTCCTACAATGAGCAGTTCTTC
.,TRBV6-5,TRBJ2-1,.,CASSYRGSYNEQFF,TGTGCCAGCAGTTACAGGGGGTCCTACAATGAGCAGTTCTTC
.,TRBV7-3,TRBJ2-7,.,CASSRGYGPQYF,TGTGCCAGCAGCCGGGGGTACGGACCGCAGTACTTC
.,TRBV29-1,TRBJ2-3,TRBD2,CSILAGVGDTQYF,TGCAGCATCCTAGCGGGAGTTGGAGATACGCAGTATTTT
.,TRBV7-3,TRBJ2-1,.,CASSSDSTGDSYNEQFF,TGTGCCAGCAGCTCCGATTCGACAGGTGACTCCTACAATGAGCAGTTCTTC
.,TRBV28,TRBJ2-2,.,CASRDASVFAGELFF,TGTGCCAGCAGGGATGCTAGCGTTTTCGCCGGGGAGCTGTTTTTT
.,TRBV6-6,TRBJ1-4,.,CASSYRGGNEKLFF,TGTGCCAGCAGTTACAGGGGGGGAAATGAAAAACTGTTTTTT
.,TRBV11-1,TRBJ1-4,.,CASSRQAGNEKLFF,TGTGCCAGCAGCCGACAGGCTGGGAATGAAAAACTGTTTTTT
.,TRBV6-5,TRBJ1-1,TRBD1,CASGQGKKAFF,TGTGCCAGCGGACAGGGCAAAAAAGCTTTCTTT
.,TRBV6-1,TRBJ2-5,.,CASTSIGETQYF,TGTGCCAGCACCTCTATCGGGGAGACCCAGTACTTC
.,TRBV7-9,TRBJ1-1,.,CASSLSGTEAFF,TGTGCCAGCAGCTTGAGCGGCACTGAAGCTTTCTTT
.,TRBV9,TRBJ2-1,TRBD2,CASSVEAGEGNEQFF,TGTGCCAGCAGCGTGGAAGCGGGAGAGGGCAATGAGCAGTTCTTC
.,TRBV6-1,TRBJ2-7,.,CASRQGPSYEQYF,TGTGCCAGCAGACAGGGTCCGTCCTACGAGCAGTACTTC